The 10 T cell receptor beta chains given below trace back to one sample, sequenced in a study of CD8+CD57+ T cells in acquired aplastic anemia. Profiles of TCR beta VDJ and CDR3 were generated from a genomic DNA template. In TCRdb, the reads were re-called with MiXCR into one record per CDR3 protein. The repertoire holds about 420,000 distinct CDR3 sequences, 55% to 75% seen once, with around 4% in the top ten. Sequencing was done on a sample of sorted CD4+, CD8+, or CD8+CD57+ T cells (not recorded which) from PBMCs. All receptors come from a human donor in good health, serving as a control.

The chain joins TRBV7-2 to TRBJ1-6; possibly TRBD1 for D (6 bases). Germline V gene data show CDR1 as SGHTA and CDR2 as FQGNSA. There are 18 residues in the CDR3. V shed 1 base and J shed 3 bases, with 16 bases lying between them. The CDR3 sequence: CASSLGLRGGGYNSPLHF. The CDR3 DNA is TGTGCCAGCAGCTTAGGACTTAGGGGGGGGGGCTATAATTCACCCCTCCACTTT. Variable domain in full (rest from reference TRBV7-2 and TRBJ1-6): GAGVSQSPSNKVTEKGKDVELRCDPISGHTALYWYRQSLGQGLEFLIYFQGNSAPDKSGLPSDRFSAERTGGSVSTLTIQRTQQEDSAVYLCASSLGLRGGGYNSPLHFGNGTRLTVT.

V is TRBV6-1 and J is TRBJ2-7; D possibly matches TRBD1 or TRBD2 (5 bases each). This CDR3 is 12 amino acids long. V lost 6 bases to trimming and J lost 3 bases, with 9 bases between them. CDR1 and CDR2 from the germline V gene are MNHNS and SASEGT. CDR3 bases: TGTGCCAGCAGCGGGGACGGCTACGAGCAGTACGTC. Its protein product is CASSGDGYEQYV.

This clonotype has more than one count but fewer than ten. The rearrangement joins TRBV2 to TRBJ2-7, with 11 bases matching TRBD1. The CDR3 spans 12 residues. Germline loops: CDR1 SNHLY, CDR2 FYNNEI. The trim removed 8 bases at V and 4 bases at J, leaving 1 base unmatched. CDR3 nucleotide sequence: TGTGCCAGCGGGGACAGGGGGTACGAGCAGTACTTC. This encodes CASGDRGYEQYF.

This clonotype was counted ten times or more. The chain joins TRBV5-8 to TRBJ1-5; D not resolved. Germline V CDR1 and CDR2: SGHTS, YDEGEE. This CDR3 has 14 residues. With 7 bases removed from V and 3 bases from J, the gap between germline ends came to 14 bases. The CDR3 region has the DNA TGTGCCAGCTGCCCAGCTCGCGCCAATCAGCCCCAGCATTTT. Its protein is CASCPARANQPQHF.

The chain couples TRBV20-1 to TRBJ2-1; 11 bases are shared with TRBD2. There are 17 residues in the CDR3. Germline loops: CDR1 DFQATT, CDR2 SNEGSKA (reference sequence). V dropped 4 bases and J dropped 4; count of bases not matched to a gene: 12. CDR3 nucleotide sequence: TGCAGTGCTACCGGGATATCGACTAGCGGGGCTTACAATGAGCAGTTCTTC. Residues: CSATGISTSGAYNEQFF.

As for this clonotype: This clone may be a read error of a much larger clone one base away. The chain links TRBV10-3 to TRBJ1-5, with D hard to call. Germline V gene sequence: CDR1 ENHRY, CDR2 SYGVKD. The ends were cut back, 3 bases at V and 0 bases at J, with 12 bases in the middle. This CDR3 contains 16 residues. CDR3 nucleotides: TGTGCCATCAGTGAAGTTGTCAGGTATAGCAATCAGCCCCAGCATTTT. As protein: CAISEVVRYSNQPQHF.

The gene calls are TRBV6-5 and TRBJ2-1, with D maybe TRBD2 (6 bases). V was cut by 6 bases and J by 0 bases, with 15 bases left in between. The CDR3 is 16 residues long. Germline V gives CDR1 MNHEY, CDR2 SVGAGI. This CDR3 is CASRSFSGSSYNEQFF. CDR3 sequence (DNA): TGTGCCAGCAGGTCCTTTAGCGGTAGCTCCTACAATGAGCAGTTCTTC.

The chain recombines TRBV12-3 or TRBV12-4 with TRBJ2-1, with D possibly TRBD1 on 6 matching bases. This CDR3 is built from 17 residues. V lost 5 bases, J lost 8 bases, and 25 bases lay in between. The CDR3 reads CASSTEINQGRGDEQFF. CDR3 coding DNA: TGTGCCAGCAGTACCGAAATAAACCAGGGGAGAGGTGATGAGCAGTTCTTC.

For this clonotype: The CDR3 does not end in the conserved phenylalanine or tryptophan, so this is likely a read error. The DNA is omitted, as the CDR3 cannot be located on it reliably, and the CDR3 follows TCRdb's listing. The CDR3 here is CASSVDSNPPEHH. The chain recombines TRBV7-8 with TRBJ1-5. Germline V gives CDR1 SGHVS, CDR2 FQNEAQ. The CDR3 sequence runs 13 residues, both termini included.

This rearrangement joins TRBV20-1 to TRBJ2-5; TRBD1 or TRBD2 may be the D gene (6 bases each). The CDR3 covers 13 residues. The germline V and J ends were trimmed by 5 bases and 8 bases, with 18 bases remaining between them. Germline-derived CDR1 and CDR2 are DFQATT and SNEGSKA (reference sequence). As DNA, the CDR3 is TGCAGTGCTGAGGATCACGGGGGCAGAACCCAGTACTTC. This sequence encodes CSAEDHGGRTQYF.